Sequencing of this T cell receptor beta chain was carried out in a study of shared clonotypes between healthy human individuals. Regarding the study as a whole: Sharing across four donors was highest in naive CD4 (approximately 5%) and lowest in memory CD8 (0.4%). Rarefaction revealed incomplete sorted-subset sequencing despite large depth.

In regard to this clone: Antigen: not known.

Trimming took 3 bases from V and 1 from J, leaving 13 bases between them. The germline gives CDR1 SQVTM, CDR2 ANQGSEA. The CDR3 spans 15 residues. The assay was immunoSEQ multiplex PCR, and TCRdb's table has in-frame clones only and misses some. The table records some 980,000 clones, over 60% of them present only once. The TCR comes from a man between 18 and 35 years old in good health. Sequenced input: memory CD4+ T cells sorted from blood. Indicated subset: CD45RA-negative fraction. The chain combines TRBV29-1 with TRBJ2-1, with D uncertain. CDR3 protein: CSVDSARRSYNEQFF. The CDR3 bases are TGCAGCGTTGATTCGGCTAGGCGGTCCTACAATGAGCAGTTCTTC.